The following is a T cell receptor (beta chain) sequence with its context. This record belongs to a study of cytomegalovirus exposure and HLA in healthy donors. The CDR3 has 14 amino acids. Germline lookup yields CDR1 MNHEY and CDR2 SVGAGI. V lost 4 bases and J lost 4, with 13 bases in between. The PCR contained 60 Vbeta and 13 Jbeta primers. Sequencing was performed with immunoSEQ multiplex PCR; in TCRdb, only in-frame clones are kept and a portion is missing. The sample consists of about 170,000 clones, 80% of them appearing once. This clonotype was sampled from a man aged 25 to 45 in good health and CMV-seropositive. The chain couples TRBV6-5 to TRBJ1-1, with D tentatively TRBD1 (6 bases). Source material: PBMCs. This CDR3 is CASSSRIGGTEAFF. The CDR3 nucleotides are TGTGCCAGCAGTTCGCGAATAGGGGGCACTGAAGCTTTCTTT.